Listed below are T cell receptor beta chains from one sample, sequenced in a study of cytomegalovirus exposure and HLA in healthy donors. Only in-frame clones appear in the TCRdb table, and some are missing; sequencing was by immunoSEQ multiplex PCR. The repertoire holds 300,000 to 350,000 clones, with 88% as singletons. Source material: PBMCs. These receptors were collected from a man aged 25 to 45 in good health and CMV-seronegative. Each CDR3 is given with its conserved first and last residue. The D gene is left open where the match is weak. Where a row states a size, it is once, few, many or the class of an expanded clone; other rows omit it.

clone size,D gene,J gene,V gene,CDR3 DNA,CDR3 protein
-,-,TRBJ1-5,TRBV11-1,TGTGCCAGCAGCTTAGGGACAGATAGCAATCAGCCCCAGCATTTT,CASSLGTDSNQPQHF
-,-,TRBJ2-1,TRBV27,TGTGCCAGCAGTTTAACGTGGGACACTTACAATGAGCAGTTCTTC,CASSLTWDTYNEQFF
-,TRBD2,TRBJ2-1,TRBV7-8,TGTGCCAGCAGCTTAGCCAGCGGGGGGGCGGTGAATGAGCAGTTCTTC,CASSLASGGAVNEQFF
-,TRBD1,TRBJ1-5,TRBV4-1,TGCGCCAGCAGCGGGGACAGGTCAAATCAGCCCCAGCATTTT,CASSGDRSNQPQHF
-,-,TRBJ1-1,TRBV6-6,TGTGCCAGCAGACTCGGACAGATGAACACTGAAGCTTTCTTT,CASRLGQMNTEAFF
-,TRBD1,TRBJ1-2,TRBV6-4,TGTGCCAGCAGCCGAGAGACAGGGAACTATGGCTACACCTTC,CASSRETGNYGYTF
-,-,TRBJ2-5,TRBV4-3,TGCGCCAGCAGCCAAGTTTATCCTTTGAGAGAGACCCAGTACTTC,CASSQVYPLRETQYF
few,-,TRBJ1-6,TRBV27,TGTGCCAGTAAACAACCGGGGGGACTGGAATCACCCCTCCACTTT,CASKQPGGLESPLHF
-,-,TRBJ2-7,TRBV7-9,TGTGCCAGCAGCTTCGGCGGGACGGGCTACGAGCAGTACTTC,CASSFGGTGYEQYF
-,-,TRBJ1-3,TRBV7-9,TGTGCCAGCAGCTCGATAGTCACTGGAAACACCATATATTTT,CASSSIVTGNTIYF
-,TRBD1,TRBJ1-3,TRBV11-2,TGTGCCAGCAGCAAACAGGGGAGCAACACCATATATTTT,CASSKQGSNTIYF
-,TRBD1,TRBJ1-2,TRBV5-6,TGTGCCAGCAGCTTGATCACAGGGGGCCACTATGGCTACACCTTC,CASSLITGGHYGYTF
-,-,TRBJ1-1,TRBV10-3,TGTGCCATCAGTTCAGGGGTTCGGACTGAAGCTTTCTTT,CAISSGVRTEAFF
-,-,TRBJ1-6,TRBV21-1,TGTGCCAGCAGCAAAGATAAAGCGAGCTCCTATAATTCACCCCTCCACTTT,CASSKDKASSYNSPLHF
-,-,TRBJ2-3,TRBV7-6,TGTGCCAGCAGCAGTCGGGACTCGGAGGCAGATACGCAGTATTTT,CASSSRDSEADTQYF
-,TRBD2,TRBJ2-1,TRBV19,TGTGCCAGTAGTATAGAGGGACTAGCGGGGGGGCCTTCCTACAATGAGCAGTTCTTC,CASSIEGLAGGPSYNEQFF
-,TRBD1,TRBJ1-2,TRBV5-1,TGCGCCAGCAGGCCAGGGTTGGACAGGAACTATGGCTACACCTTC,CASRPGLDRNYGYTF
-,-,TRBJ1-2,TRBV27,TGTGCCAGCAGTGTGAGCTACGGCTATGGCTACACCTTC,CASSVSYGYGYTF
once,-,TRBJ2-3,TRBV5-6,TGTGCCAGCAGCTTCTGGGCGGGGAGAGGCACAGATACGCAGTATTTT,CASSFWAGRGTDTQYF
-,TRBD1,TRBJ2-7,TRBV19,TGTGCCAGTAGTACCCCCGGGACAGGGGGCAGTGGTTCCTACGAGCAGTACTTC,CASSTPGTGGSGSYEQYF
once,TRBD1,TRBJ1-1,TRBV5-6,TGTGCCAGCAGCTTGGGAGGGACAGGGATACCTGAAGCTTTCTTT,CASSLGGTGIPEAFF